These T cell receptor beta chains were read from a single sample in a study of Tregs in tolerant kidney transplant recipients. Only in-frame clones appear in the TCRdb table, and some are missing; sequencing was by immunoSEQ multiplex PCR. Altogether more than 90,000 clones are present, around 94% being singletons, with the ten largest covering around 0.58%. Sequencing used CD4+ T cells from blood. Receptors were obtained from a human donor in good health. The CDR3 runs from the conserved cysteine through the conserved F or W. The D gene is left open where the match is weak. Size tells how often a clone was seen (once, few, many) or the class of an expanded clone, and some rows leave it out.

j_gene,d_gene,v_gene,abundance,CDR3nt,CDR3aa
TRBJ2-3,.,TRBV10-2,.,TGCGCCAGCAGTGAGTCAAGGGTATGGAGCACAGATACGCAGTATTTT,CASSESRVWSTDTQYF
TRBJ2-7,TRBD1,TRBV18,.,TGTGCCAGCTCACCCCTAGGTTGGACAGGGGATCCCTACGAGCAGTACTTC,CASSPLGWTGDPYEQYF
TRBJ1-5,.,TRBV4-2,.,TGTGCCAGCAGCCAAGATCTCAGACAGGTGAGCAATCAGCCCCAGCATTTT,CASSQDLRQVSNQPQHF
TRBJ2-2,.,TRBV7-6,.,TGTGCCAGCAGCTTGGCGTGGGGAAGGAACACCGGGGAGCTGTTTTTT,CASSLAWGRNTGELFF
TRBJ1-5,.,TRBV30,few,TGTGCCTGGAGTGTAGGAAATAATCAGCCCCAGCATTTT,CAWSVGNNQPQHF
TRBJ1-3,.,TRBV30,.,TGTGCCTGGAGATGGGGTGGAGGGGACTCTGGAAACACCATATATTTT,CAWRWGGGDSGNTIYF
TRBJ1-5,.,TRBV7-8,.,TGTGCCACCACGGGGGAGGCCTTCGGGCCCCAGCATTTT,CATTGEAFGPQHF
TRBJ1-1,.,TRBV19,.,TGTGCCAGTAGTATAGGGGTCGGGCGGACGAACACTGAAGCTTTCTTT,CASSIGVGRTNTEAFF
TRBJ1-5,TRBD1,TRBV6-1,.,TGTGCCAGCAGTGGACAGGGGGCGGGCAATCAGCCCCAGCATTTT,CASSGQGAGNQPQHF
TRBJ2-1,TRBD2,TRBV4-1,.,TGCGCCAGCAGCCAGACTAGCGGGAGGGAGAATGAGCAGTTCTTC,CASSQTSGRENEQFF
TRBJ2-2,.,TRBV19,.,TGTGCCAGTAGTGTTAACAGGGATTTGACCGGGGAGCTGTTTTTT,CASSVNRDLTGELFF